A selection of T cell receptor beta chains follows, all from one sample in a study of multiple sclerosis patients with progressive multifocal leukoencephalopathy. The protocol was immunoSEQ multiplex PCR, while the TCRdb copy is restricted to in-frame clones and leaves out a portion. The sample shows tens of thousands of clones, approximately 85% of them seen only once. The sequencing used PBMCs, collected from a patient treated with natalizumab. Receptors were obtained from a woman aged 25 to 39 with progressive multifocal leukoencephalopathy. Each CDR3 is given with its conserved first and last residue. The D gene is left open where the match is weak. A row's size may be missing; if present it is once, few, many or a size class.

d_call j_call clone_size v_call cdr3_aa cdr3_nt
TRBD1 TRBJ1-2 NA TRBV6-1 CASSETGGYGYTF TGTGCCAGCAGTGAAACAGGGGGCTATGGCTACACCTTC
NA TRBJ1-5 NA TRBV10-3 CAISEHMGASNQPQHF TGTGCCATCAGTGAACACATGGGGGCTAGCAATCAGCCCCAGCATTTT
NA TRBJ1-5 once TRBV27 CASSSTGWGQPQHF TGTGCCAGCAGCTCAACAGGGTGGGGACAGCCCCAGCATTTT
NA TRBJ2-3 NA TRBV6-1 CASSEARGAQVDTQYF TGTGCCAGCAGTGAAGCGCGAGGGGCGCAGGTAGATACGCAGTATTTT
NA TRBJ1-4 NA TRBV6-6 CASSSTYNEKLFF TGTGCCAGCAGTTCGACATACAATGAAAAACTGTTTTTT
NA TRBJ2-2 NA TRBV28 CASSFGGSNTGELFF TGTGCCAGCAGTTTTGGCGGGTCGAACACCGGGGAGCTGTTTTTT
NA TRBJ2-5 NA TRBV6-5 CASRSRGGLETQYF TGTGCCAGCAGGAGCAGGGGAGGTTTAGAGACCCAGTACTTC
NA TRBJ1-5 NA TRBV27 CASSFCPIPGQVQPQHF TGTGCCAGCAGTTTTTGCCCAATACCGGGGCAGGTTCAGCCCCAGCATTTT
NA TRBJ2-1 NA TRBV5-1 CASSLAGRQNLYNEQFF TGCGCCAGCAGCTTGGCTGGTCGACAAAACCTCTACAATGAGCAGTTCTTC
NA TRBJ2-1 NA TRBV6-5 CASSYSIPSYNEQFF TGTGCCAGCAGTTACTCCATTCCAAGCTACAATGAGCAGTTCTTC
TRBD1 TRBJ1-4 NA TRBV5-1 CASSNRGQGEKLFF TGCGCCAGCAGCAACAGGGGGCAAGGTGAAAAACTGTTTTTT
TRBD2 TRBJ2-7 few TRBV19 CASKPGLASYEQYF TGTGCCAGTAAACCGGGACTAGCATCCTACGAGCAGTACTTC
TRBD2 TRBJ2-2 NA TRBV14 CASSQDRGGGTGELFF TGTGCCAGCAGCCAAGATAGGGGCGGGGGCACCGGGGAGCTGTTTTTT
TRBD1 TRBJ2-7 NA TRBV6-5 CASSPLLTGGCEQYF TGTGCCAGCAGTCCACTACTCACAGGGGGGTGCGAGCAGTACTTC
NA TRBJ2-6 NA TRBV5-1 CASVSHGSQSRANVLTF TGCGCCAGCGTCTCTCACGGTTCACAAAGTCGGGCCAACGTCCTGACTTTC
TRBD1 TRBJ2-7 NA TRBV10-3 CAISEGQGAPYEQYF TGTGCCATCAGTGAGGGACAGGGGGCCCCCTACGAGCAGTACTTC
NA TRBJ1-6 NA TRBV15 CATSAQRSHNSPLHF TGTGCCACCAGCGCCCAAAGGAGTCACAATTCACCCCTCCACTTT
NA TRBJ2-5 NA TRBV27 CASSLRQGGTQYF TGTGCCAGCAGTCTTCGACAGGGAGGGACCCAGTACTTC